This T cell receptor beta chain was captured in a study of T-cell memory formation after mild COVID-19. Turning to the study itself: There were largely donor-specific TCR clusters. Study results and caveats: Detection of some responders pre-infection suggested pre-existing cross-reactive memory T cells participated.

From 5'RACE with constant-segment primers came TCR alpha and TCR beta cDNA libraries that carried sample barcodes and UMIs. MiXCR was run by TCRdb on the 5' RACE reads, yielding one entry per CDR3 protein. The repertoire consists of approximately 480,000 distinct CDR3 sequences, with about 18% occurring once and the leading ten covering 9% to 15%. On this clonotype itself: Its specificity is not known.

Germline V lookup: CDR1 LGHNA, CDR2 YNFKEQ. The CDR3 has 15 residues. Between the trimmed V and J ends, which lost 1 base and 7 bases, there was a span of 16 bases. The chain employs TRBV4-2 and TRBJ1-2; unclear D gene. Sequences were obtained from PBMCs or a T cell subset sorted from them (not recorded which). The origin of this receptor is an adult woman who had mild COVID-19 (a few samples of this study predate the infection). Cell type and time point are not known. The CDR3 protein is CASSQAERASSGYTF. The CDR3 nucleotides are TGTGCCAGCAGCCAAGCAGAAAGGGCTTCTAGTGGCTACACCTTC.